What follows are 26 T cell receptor beta chains derived from one specimen sequenced in a study of T-cell reconstitution after alpha-beta-depleted transplantation in children. Unique molecular identifiers were built into the TCRbeta library. TCRdb used MiXCR to reprocess the PCR reads, holding one entry per CDR3 protein. The data contain around 580,000 distinct CDR3 sequences, under 30% of them seen just once; the ten biggest clones take up about 14%. Sequences were derived from PBMCs, mostly from graft donor cells, sampled 360 days after TCRalphabeta/CD19-depleted stem cell transplant. Source of these receptors: a boy in the first two years of life who had a stem cell transplant for acute myeloid leukemia, so the T cells may come from the graft donor.

This clonotype was observed at least ten times. This chain connects TRBV12-3 or TRBV12-4 to TRBJ1-1, with 10 bases aligning to TRBD1. The V segment lost 6 bases and the J segment 3 bases; nucleotides outside the gene matches: 4. The CDR3 consists of 14 residues. DNA of the CDR3: TGTGCCAGCAGACCGACAGGGGGCTACACTGAAGCTTTCTTT. Translation gives CASRPTGGYTEAFF.

Ten or more counts support this clonotype. The rearrangement uses TRBV7-9 and TRBJ2-5; 7 positions agree with TRBD1. CDR1 is SEHNR and CDR2 is FQNEAQ in the germline V gene (reference sequence). The CDR3 extends over 14 amino acids. V shed 5 bases, J shed 2 bases, and the junction held 5 bases outside the gene matches. CDR3: CASSVIQGQETQYF. CDR3 nucleotide sequence: TGTGCCAGCAGCGTAATACAGGGGCAAGAGACCCAGTACTTC.

This clonotype was counted at least ten times. The chain carries TRBV7-2 and TRBJ1-1; D ambiguous. CDR3 size: 13 residues. The germline gives CDR1 SGHTA, CDR2 FQGNSA. The germline V and J ends were trimmed by 5 bases and 8 bases, with 15 bases remaining between them. The CDR3 here is CASSPGPLGEAFF. The DNA for the CDR3 is TGTGCCAGCAGCCCGGGTCCACTGGGGGAAGCTTTCTTT.

This clonotype was observed at least ten times. This chain joins TRBV3-1 and TRBJ2-3; D unclear. Trimming pared 4 bases from V and 4 bases from J, leaving 12 bases between. Germline V gives CDR1 LGHDT, CDR2 YNNKEL (reference sequence). This CDR3 comprises 14 residues. The CDR3 sequence is CASSPVGIPDTQYF. CDR3 nucleotides: TGTGCCAGCAGCCCCGTGGGGATCCCAGATACGCAGTATTTT.

This clonotype was counted between two and nine times. A read error may account for a junction end that differs from germline. The rearrangement links TRBV28 to TRBJ2-3; 8 positions agree with TRBD1. CDR1 is MDHEN and CDR2 is SYDVKM in the germline V gene. The CDR3 consists of 15 residues. The CDR3: CAISRDRGSTDTQYF. The CDR3 DNA sequence: TGTGCCATCAGTCGCGACAGGGGAAGCACAGATACGCAGTATTTT.

The chain recombines TRBV2 with TRBJ2-7; D gene ambiguous. Germline loops: CDR1 SNHLY, CDR2 FYNNEI. The V gene lost 7 bases and the J gene lost 3 bases, with 13 bases spanning the gap. This CDR3 is 13 amino acids long. The CDR3, as DNA: TGTGCCAGCACAGGAAGTAAGATCTACGAGCAGTACTTC. It codes for CASTGSKIYEQYF.

This clonotype was detected many times. This chain connects TRBV7-9 to TRBJ2-3; 8 bases are a match to TRBD2. The germline V gene encodes CDR1 SEHNR and CDR2 FQNEAQ (reference sequence). CDR3 length: 11 amino acids. In DNA form, the CDR3 reads TGTGCTAGCGGGGGCACAGATACGCAGTATTTT. Its protein product is CASGGTDTQYF.

The chain couples TRBV12-3 or TRBV12-4 to TRBJ2-2; D is ambiguous. The CDR3 length is 15 residues. V was trimmed by 3 bases and J by 4 bases, leaving 12 bases between them. This chain's CDR3 is CASSFRPTGTGELFF. For the CDR3, the DNA is TGTGCCAGCAGTTTTCGGCCCACTGGCACCGGGGAGCTGTTTTTT.

The V and J genes are TRBV29-1 and TRBJ1-5; D gene ambiguous. The CDR3 spans 16 residues. CDR1 is SQVTM and CDR2 is ANQGSEA in the germline V gene. V was clipped by 6 bases and J by 7 bases, with 25 bases between them. The CDR3, as DNA: TGCAGCGTAGCCTCCGGGCCCGCAAATCCGGGCCAGCCCCAGCATTTT. This translates into CSVASGPANPGQPQHF.

This clonotype came up a few times. The CDR3 sequence is CASSLSQGLRGRRTQYF. The CDR3 coding sequence is TGCGCCAGCAGCCTATCACAGGGTCTGCGCGGGCGACGGACGCAGTATTTT. This chain uses TRBV4-3 with TRBJ2-3; D is perhaps TRBD1 (6 bases). Germline lookup yields CDR1 LGHNA and CDR2 YSLEER. The CDR3 covers 17 residues. V was shortened by 4 bases and J by 9 bases, with 26 bases between the two germline ends.

In nucleotides, the CDR3 is TGTGCCACCAGTGATCCCCCTGGAACTCCCTACAATGAGCAGTTCTTC. This gives the protein CATSDPPGTPYNEQFF. J is TRBJ2-1 and V is TRBV24-1, with unresolved D. From germline, CDR1 is KGHDR and CDR2 SFDVKD. The CDR3 extends over 16 amino acids. The V end was cut by 3 bases, the J end by 2 bases, with 13 bases between.

This sequence joins TRBV12-3 or TRBV12-4 and TRBJ1-4; D call uncertain. The CDR3 runs 15 residues. Trimming took off 5 bases at V and 0 bases at J, with 10 bases between the two ends. This CDR3 is CASSGGRATNEKLFF. For the CDR3, the DNA is TGTGCCAGCAGTGGTGGACGGGCAACTAATGAAAAACTGTTTTTT.

This clonotype was recorded at least ten times. The chain combines TRBV20-1 with TRBJ2-3; TRBD2 matches 11 bases. Germline V gene data show CDR1 as DFQATT and CDR2 as SNEGSKA (reference sequence). The V gene end was trimmed by 5 bases and the J gene end by 1 base; junction bases not matched to a gene: 2. The CDR3 covers 14 residues. The CDR3 region is CSAVAGGGTDTQYF. The CDR3 nucleotides read TGCAGTGCTGTAGCGGGGGGGGGCACAGATACGCAGTATTTT.

The table lists this clonotype with many counts. V is TRBV29-1 and J is TRBJ2-2; no clear D gene. This CDR3 has 12 residues. V was pared by 2 bases and J by 5 bases, with 6 bases between. From germline, CDR1 is SQVTM and CDR2 ANQGSEA. CDR3 residues: CSVELGTGELFF. In nucleotides, the CDR3 is TGCAGCGTTGAATTGGGAACCGGGGAGCTGTTTTTT.

V usage is TRBV12-3 or TRBV12-4 and J usage is TRBJ2-4, with D unclear. Trimming shortened V by 4 bases and J by 4 bases, and 14 bases separated the two germline ends. The CDR3 runs 15 residues. The CDR3 sequence: CASSSRPTRKNIQYF. CDR3 nucleotide sequence: TGTGCCAGCAGTTCGCGCCCCACCAGAAAAAACATTCAGTACTTC.

This clonotype appeared a single time. V is TRBV9 and J is TRBJ1-3; TRBD1 is a possible D gene (5 bases). The CDR3 has 18 amino acids. V dropped 0 bases and J dropped 2 bases, with 18 bases sitting between them. Germline lookup yields CDR1 SGDLS and CDR2 YYNGEE. Here the CDR3 reads CASSVGAGVSPPGNTIYF. DNA of the CDR3: TGTGCCAGCAGCGTAGGAGCGGGGGTCAGCCCTCCTGGAAACACCATATATTTT.

The chain combines TRBV12-3 or TRBV12-4 with TRBJ2-5, with D tentatively TRBD2 (7 bases). Trimming shortened V by 5 bases and J by 2 bases, and 15 bases separated the two germline ends. The CDR3 is 15 residues long. The CDR3 DNA sequence: TGTGCCAGCAGTACCCCGGGGGGCCGACAAGAGACCCAGTACTTC. Its translation: CASSTPGGRQETQYF.

This sequence joins TRBV6-2 or TRBV6-3 and TRBJ2-7; D gene unclear. Germline V gene lookup returns CDR1 MNHEY and CDR2 SVGEGT. The CDR3 has 16 amino acids. Between the trimmed V and J ends, which lost 0 bases and 0 bases, there was a span of 12 bases. As DNA, the CDR3 is TGTGCCAGCAGTTACTCGATAATCTCTAGCTCCTACGAGCAGTACTTC. It codes for CASSYSIISSSYEQYF.

A few counts support this clonotype. The rearrangement joins TRBV10-2 to TRBJ2-7; 8 bases line up with TRBD1. The CDR3 spans 14 residues. After removal of 6 bases from V and 1 base from J, the junction contained 5 bases not matched to a gene. The germline CDR1 and CDR2 sequences are WSHSY and SAAADI. The CDR3 loop is CASREDRGSYEQYV. DNA for the CDR3: TGCGCCAGCAGGGAAGACAGGGGTTCCTACGAGCAGTACGTC.

This clonotype was detected many times. The J gene is TRBJ2-5, the V gene TRBV7-2; D might be TRBD2 (5 bases). V gave up 5 bases and J gave up 5 bases, with 24 bases separating them. The CDR3 sequence is 17 residues long. CDR1 and CDR2 from the germline V gene are SGHTA and FQGNSA. CDR3 bases: TGTGCCAGCAGCCCTGTGGCAGTGTGGGTTTCGGGGGAGACCCAGTACTTC. It codes for CASSPVAVWVSGETQYF.

The J gene is TRBJ2-4, the V gene TRBV20-1, with D perhaps TRBD1 (6 bases). V dropped 1 base and J dropped 4 bases, with 14 bases sitting between them. This CDR3 is 15 amino acids long. Germline V CDR1 and CDR2: DFQATT, SNEGSKA (reference sequence). The CDR3 region is CSARAPGTPKNIQYF. DNA of the CDR3: TGCAGTGCTAGAGCGCCCGGGACACCAAAAAACATTCAGTACTTC.

At least ten counts were recorded for this clonotype. The chain employs TRBV20-1 and TRBJ2-5, with a possible D match to TRBD2 (5 bases). Trimming took off 5 bases at V and 0 bases at J, with 13 bases between the two ends. This CDR3 is built from 14 residues. The germline gives CDR1 DFQATT, CDR2 SNEGSKA (reference sequence). In DNA, the CDR3 is TGCAGTGCTTGGACTTTAGACGACCAAGAGACCCAGTACTTC. This encodes CSAWTLDDQETQYF.

This clonotype was counted between two and nine times. The genes are TRBV5-1 and TRBJ2-3, with D perhaps given as TRBD1 or TRBD2 (5 bases each). The CDR3 sequence is 17 residues long. V lost 0 bases, J lost 0 bases, and 14 bases lay in between. CDR1 and CDR2 from the germline V gene are SGHRS and YFSETQ. DNA of the CDR3: TGCGCCAGCAGCTTGGTACTAGGGGCACCAAGCACAGATACGCAGTATTTT. Its protein is CASSLVLGAPSTDTQYF.

The chain is built from TRBV3-1 and TRBJ2-6, with D possibly being TRBD1 or TRBD2 (5 bases each). The CDR3 runs to 19 residues. Per germline, CDR1 LGHDT and CDR2 YNNKEL (reference sequence). V gave up 6 bases and J gave up 0 bases, with 21 bases separating them. CDR3 loop: CASRLGPGPPSSGANVLTF. DNA of the CDR3: TGTGCCAGCAGGTTGGGACCGGGACCCCCCTCCTCTGGGGCCAACGTCCTGACTTTC.

Only a few counts were recorded for this clonotype. CDR3 region: CSVDYDTGELFF. The DNA of the CDR3 is TGCAGCGTTGATTATGACACCGGGGAGCTGTTTTTT. V gene TRBV29-1 combines with J gene TRBJ2-2; no reliable D call. The germline CDR1 and CDR2 sequences are SQVTM and ANQGSEA. The CDR3 totals 12 residues. Trimming removed 3 bases from V and 3 bases from J, with 5 bases in between.

This clonotype was found a few times. The gene calls are TRBV7-9 and TRBJ1-1, with 7 bases identical to TRBD1. CDR1 SEHNR and CDR2 FQNEAQ come from the germline V gene (reference sequence). V lost 9 bases, J lost 0 bases, and 4 bases stayed unmatched. CDR3 length equals 13 residues. The CDR3 DNA is TGTGCCAGTAAACAGGGGATGAACACTGAAGCTTTCTTT. It yields the protein CASKQGMNTEAFF.